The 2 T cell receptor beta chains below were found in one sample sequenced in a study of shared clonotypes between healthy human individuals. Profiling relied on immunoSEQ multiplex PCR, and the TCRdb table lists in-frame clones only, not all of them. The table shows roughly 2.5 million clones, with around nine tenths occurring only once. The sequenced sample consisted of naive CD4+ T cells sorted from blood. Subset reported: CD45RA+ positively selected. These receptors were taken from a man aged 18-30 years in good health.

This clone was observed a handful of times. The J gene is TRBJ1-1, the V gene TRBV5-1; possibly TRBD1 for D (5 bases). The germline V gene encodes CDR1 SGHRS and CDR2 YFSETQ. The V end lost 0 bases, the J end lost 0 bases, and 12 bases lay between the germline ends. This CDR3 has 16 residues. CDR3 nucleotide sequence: TGCGCCAGCAGCTTGGCCGGAGGGACGGTGAACACTGAAGCTTTCTTT. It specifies CASSLAGGTVNTEAFF. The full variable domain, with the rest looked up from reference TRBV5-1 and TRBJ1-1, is KAGVTQTPRYLIKTRGQQVTLSCSPISGHRSVSWYQQTPGQGLQFLFEYFSETQRNKGNFPGRFSGRQFSNSRSEMNVSTLELGDSALYLCASSLAGGTVNTEAFFGQGTRLTVV.

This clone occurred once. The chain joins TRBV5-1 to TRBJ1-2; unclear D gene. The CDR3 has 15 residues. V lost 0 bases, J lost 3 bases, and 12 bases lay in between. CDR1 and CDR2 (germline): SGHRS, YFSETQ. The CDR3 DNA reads TGCGCCAGCAGCTTGGGCGAGACGGAATACTATGGCTACACCTTC. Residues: CASSLGETEYYGYTF.